The next 4 T cell receptor beta chains were all read from a single sample in a study of CD8 T cells in ankylosing spondylitis. TCRdb recomputed calls from the 5' RACE reads with MiXCR, one row per CDR3 protein. The profile shows approximately 300,000 distinct CDR3 sequences, 7.5% to 9% of them singletons. These TCRs are of unknown antigen specificity. Regarding the study as a whole: Made up of roughly 8 highly homologous variants, a TCR beta motif appeared characteristic of ankylosing spondylitis blood.

Sequencing was carried out using blood, either unsorted or a sorted T cell fraction (not recorded which). The source is a male donor with ankylosing spondylitis.

This chain links TRBV5-1 with TRBJ2-1; 9 nucleotides line up with TRBD2. Germline V lookup: CDR1 SGHRS, CDR2 YFSETQ. V gave up 4 bases and J gave up 5 bases; unmatched junction bases: 7. The CDR3 contains 15 residues. CDR3 amino acids: CASSREGLANNEQFF. The CDR3 DNA is TGCGCCAGCAGCCGAGAGGGACTAGCCAACAATGAGCAGTTCTTC.

This clonotype was seen at least ten times. The genes are TRBV10-3 and TRBJ2-1; perhaps D is TRBD1 or TRBD2 (6 bases each). The germline V gene encodes CDR1 ENHRY and CDR2 SYGVKD. The V end was cut by 6 bases, the J end by 8 bases, with 17 bases between. The CDR3 length is 14 residues. The CDR3 protein is CAISRGPPQHEQFF. CDR3 nucleotide sequence: TGTGCCATCAGCCGGGGGCCTCCCCAGCATGAGCAGTTCTTC.

This clonotype was detected ten times or more. The chain employs TRBV12-3 or TRBV12-4 and TRBJ1-6; TRBD1 matches at 9 bases. The junction had 7 bases not matched to a gene; V was cut back by 3 bases and J by 13 bases. This CDR3 region has 14 residues. The CDR3 here is CASSLRDRVLPLHF. The CDR3 DNA reads as TGTGCCAGCAGTTTGAGGGACAGGGTCTTGCCCCTCCACTTT.

A few counts support this clonotype. The chain joins TRBV5-1 to TRBJ2-7, with 12 bases identical to TRBD1. Germline V lookup: CDR1 SGHRS, CDR2 YFSETQ. V lost 4 bases to trimming and J lost 5 bases; unmatched junction nucleotides: 10. The CDR3 has 16 amino acids. The DNA of the CDR3 is TGCGCCAGCAGCCCCGCGGGACAGGGGGCTGTCCACGAGCAGTACTTC. This codes for CASSPAGQGAVHEQYF.